This T cell receptor (beta chain) stems from a study of response to subunit inactivated influenza vaccine. Each CDR3 protein gets one entry after TCRdb re-called the RT-PCR reads with MiXCR. The sample comprises 500,000 to 600,000 distinct CDR3 sequences, about 10% of which are singletons, and about 11% rests with the top ten. This clonotype was picked up many times. The CDR3 sequence is 13 residues long. Looked up from germline, CDR1 is MDHEN and CDR2 is SYDVKM. Trimming stripped 7 bases from V and 0 bases from J, with 7 bases between. The sample was also reused in another study, on T cells expressing NK-cell markers. This second study notes: The cDNA for TCR beta came from 5'RACE template switching with UMIs. An anti-gamma-delta TCR antibody was added in several experiments. It restricted sorting to alpha-beta TCR-expressing T cells.

The rearrangement links TRBV28 to TRBJ1-5; D is undetermined. This sample comprised PBMCs from blood, obtained on the day of vaccination. The clonotype comes from a man aged 45-60 years who received an inactivated influenza vaccine. CDR3 DNA: TGTGCCAGCAACGGGGATAGCAATCAGCCCCAGCATTTT. The encoded protein is CASNGDSNQPQHF. Looking up the rest from reference TRBV28 and TRBJ1-5 gives the full variable domain: DVKVTQSSRYLVKRTGEKVFLECVQDMDHENMFWYRQDPGLGLRLIYFSYDVKMKEKGDIPEGYSVSREKKERFSLILESASTNQTSMYLCASNGDSNQPQHFGDGTRLSIL.